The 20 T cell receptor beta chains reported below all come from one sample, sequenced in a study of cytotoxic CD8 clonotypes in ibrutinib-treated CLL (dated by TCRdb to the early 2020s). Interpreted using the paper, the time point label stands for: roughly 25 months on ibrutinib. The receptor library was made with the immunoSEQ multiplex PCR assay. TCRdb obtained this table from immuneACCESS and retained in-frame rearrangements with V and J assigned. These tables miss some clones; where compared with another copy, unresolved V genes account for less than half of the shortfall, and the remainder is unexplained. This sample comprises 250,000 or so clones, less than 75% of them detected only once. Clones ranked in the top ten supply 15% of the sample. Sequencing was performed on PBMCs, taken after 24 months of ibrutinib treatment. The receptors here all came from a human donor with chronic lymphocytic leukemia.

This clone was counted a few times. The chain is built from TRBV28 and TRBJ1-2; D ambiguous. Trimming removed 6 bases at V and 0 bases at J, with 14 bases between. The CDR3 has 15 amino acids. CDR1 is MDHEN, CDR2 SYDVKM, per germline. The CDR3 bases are TGTGCCAGCAGCGCAGGAGGCACAACTAACTATGGCTACACCTTC. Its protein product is CASSAGGTTNYGYTF.

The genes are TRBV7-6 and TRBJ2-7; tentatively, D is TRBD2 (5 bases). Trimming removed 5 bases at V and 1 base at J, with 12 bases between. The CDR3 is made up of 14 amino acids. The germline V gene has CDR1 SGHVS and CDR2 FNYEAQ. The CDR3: CASSQMTGSYEQYF. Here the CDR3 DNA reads TGTGCCAGCAGCCAGATGACGGGATCCTACGAGCAGTACTTC.

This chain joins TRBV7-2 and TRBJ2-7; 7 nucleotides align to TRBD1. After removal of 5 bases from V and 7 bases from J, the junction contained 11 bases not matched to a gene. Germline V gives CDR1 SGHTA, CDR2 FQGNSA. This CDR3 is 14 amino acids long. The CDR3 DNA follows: TGTGCCAGCAGCCTCCGAGAGGGGGCGAGGGAGCAGTACTTC. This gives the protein CASSLREGAREQYF.

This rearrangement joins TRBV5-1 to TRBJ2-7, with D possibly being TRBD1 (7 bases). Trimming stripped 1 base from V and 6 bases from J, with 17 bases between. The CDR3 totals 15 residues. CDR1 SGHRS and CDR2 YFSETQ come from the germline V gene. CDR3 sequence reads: CASSLSPGGISEQYF. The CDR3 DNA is TGCGCCAGCAGCTTGAGTCCAGGGGGGATCTCCGAGCAGTACTTC.

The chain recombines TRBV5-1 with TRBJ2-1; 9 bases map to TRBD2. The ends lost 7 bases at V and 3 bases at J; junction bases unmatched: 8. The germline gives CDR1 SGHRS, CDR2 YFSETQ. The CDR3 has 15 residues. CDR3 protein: CASRMTSGDYNEQFF. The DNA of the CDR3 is TGCGCCAGCCGGATGACTAGCGGAGACTACAATGAGCAGTTCTTC.

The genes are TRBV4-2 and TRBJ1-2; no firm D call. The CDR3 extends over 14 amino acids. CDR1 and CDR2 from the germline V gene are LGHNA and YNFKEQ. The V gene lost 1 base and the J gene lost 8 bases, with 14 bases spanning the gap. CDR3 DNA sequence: TGTGCCAGCAGCCAAGCGGGCCGATCCGGGGGCTACACCTTC. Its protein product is CASSQAGRSGGYTF.

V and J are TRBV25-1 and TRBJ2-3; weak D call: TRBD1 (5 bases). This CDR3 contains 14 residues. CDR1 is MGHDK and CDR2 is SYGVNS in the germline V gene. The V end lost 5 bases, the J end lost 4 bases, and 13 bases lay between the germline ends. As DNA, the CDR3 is TGTGCCAGCAGTCGCAGGGATCTAGCAGATACGCAGTATTTT. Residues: CASSRRDLADTQYF.

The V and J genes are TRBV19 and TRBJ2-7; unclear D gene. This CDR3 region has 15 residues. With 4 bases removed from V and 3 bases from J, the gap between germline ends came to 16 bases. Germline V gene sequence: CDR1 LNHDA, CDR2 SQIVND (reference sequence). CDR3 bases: TGTGCCAGTAGTAGAAGTCTTGACTCGGGCTACGAGCAGTACTTC. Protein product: CASSRSLDSGYEQYF.

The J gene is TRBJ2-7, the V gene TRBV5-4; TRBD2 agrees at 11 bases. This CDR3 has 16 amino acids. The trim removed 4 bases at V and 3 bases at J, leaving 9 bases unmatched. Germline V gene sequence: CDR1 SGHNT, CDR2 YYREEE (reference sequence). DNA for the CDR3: TGTGCCAGCAGCAAATTGACTAGCGGGATCGTCTACGAGCAGTACTTC. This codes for CASSKLTSGIVYEQYF.

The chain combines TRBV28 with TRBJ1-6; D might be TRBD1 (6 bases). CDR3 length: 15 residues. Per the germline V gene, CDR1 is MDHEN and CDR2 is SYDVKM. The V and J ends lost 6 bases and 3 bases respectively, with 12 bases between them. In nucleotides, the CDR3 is TGTGCCAGCAGGGAGGGGGGCAACTATAATTCACCCCTCCACTTT. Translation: CASREGGNYNSPLHF.

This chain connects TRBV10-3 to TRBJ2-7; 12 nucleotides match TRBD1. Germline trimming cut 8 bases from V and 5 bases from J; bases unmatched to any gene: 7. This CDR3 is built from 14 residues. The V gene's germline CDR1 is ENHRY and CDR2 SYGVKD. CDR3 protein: CAIHPGQGAHEQYF. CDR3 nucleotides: TGTGCCATCCACCCGGGACAGGGGGCCCACGAGCAGTACTTC.

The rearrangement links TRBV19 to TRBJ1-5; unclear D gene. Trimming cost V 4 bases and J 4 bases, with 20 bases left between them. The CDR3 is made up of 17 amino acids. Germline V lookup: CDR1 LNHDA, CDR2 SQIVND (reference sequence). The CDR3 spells CASSKDPRRVGNQPQHF. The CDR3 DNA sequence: TGTGCCAGTAGTAAAGACCCCCGTCGGGTTGGGAATCAGCCCCAGCATTTT.

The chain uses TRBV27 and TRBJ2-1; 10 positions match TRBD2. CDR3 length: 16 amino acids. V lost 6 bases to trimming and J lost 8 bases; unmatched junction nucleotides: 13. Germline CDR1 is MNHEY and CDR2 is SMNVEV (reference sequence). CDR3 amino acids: CASSLLRASGSDEQFF. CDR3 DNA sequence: TGTGCCAGCAGCCTCTTGCGGGCTAGCGGGAGTGATGAGCAGTTCTTC.

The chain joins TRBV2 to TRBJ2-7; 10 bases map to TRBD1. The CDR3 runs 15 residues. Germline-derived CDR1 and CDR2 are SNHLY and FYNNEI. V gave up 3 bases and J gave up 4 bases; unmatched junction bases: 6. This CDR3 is CASSEVGQGVYEQYF. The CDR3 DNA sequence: TGTGCCAGCAGTGAGGTTGGACAGGGGGTTTACGAGCAGTACTTC.

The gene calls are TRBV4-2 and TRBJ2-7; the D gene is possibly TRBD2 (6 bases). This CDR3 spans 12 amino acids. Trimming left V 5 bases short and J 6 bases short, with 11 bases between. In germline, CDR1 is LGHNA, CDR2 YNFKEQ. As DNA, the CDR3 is TGTGCCAGCAGCTGGGGAGCGGGCGAGCAGTACTTC. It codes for CASSWGAGEQYF.

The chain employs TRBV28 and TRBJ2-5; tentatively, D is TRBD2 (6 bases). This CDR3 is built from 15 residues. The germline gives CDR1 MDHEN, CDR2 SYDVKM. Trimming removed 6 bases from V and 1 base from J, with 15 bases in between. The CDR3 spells CASSPLPGLQETQYF. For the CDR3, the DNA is TGTGCCAGCAGCCCCCTCCCGGGACTCCAAGAGACCCAGTACTTC.

CDR3 in amino acids: CAWSVDRGEKLFF. In nucleotides, the CDR3 is TGTGCCTGGAGTGTAGACAGGGGTGAAAAACTGTTTTTT. This rearrangement joins TRBV30 to TRBJ1-4, with 8 bases aligning to TRBD1. The germline V gene encodes CDR1 GTSNPN and CDR2 SVGIG (reference sequence). V was clipped by 0 bases and J by 7 bases; unmatched bases: 1. This CDR3 region has 13 residues.

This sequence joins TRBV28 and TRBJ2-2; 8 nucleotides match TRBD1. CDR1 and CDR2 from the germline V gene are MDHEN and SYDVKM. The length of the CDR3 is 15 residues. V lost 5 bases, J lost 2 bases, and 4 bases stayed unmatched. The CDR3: CASSPTGVNTGELFF. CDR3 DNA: TGTGCCAGCAGTCCGACAGGGGTAAACACCGGGGAGCTGTTTTTT. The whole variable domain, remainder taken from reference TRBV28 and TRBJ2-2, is DVKVTQSSRYLVKRTGEKVFLECVQDMDHENMFWYRQDPGLGLRLIYFSYDVKMKEKGDIPEGYSVSREKKERFSLILESASTNQTSMYLCASSPTGVNTGELFFGEGSRLTVL.

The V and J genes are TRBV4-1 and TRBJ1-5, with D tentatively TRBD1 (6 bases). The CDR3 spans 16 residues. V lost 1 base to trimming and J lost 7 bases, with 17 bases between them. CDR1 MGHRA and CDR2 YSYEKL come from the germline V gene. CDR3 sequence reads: CASSQGVDYREQPQHF. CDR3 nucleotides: TGCGCCAGCAGCCAAGGGGTCGATTACAGGGAGCAGCCCCAGCATTTT.

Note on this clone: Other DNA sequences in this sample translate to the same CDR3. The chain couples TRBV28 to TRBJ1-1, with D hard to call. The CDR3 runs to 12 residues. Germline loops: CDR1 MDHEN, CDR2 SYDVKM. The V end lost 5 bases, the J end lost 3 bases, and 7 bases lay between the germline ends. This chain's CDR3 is CASSLRDTEAFF. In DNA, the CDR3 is TGTGCCAGCAGTCTCCGAGACACTGAAGCTTTCTTT.